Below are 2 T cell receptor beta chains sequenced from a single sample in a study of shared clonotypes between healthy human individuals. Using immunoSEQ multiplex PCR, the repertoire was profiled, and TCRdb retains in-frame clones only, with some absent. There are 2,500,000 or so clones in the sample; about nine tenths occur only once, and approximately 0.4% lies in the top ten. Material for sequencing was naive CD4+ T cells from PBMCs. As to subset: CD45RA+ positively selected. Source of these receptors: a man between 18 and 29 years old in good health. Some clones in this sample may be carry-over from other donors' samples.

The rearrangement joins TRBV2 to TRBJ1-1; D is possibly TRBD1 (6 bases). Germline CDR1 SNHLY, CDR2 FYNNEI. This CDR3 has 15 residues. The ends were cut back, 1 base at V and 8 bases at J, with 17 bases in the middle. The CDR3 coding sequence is TGTGCCAGCAGTGAAGGGATGGGGGGCTGGGCCGAAGCTTTCTTT. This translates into CASSEGMGGWAEAFF.

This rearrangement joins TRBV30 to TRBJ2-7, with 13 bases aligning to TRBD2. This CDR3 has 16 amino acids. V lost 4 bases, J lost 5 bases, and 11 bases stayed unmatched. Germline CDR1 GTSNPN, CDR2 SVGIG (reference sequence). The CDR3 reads CAWTAGLAGRPHEQYF. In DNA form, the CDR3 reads TGTGCCTGGACAGCGGGACTAGCGGGAAGACCTCACGAGCAGTACTTC.